Each of the 22 T cell receptor beta chains below was sequenced from the same sample in a study of blood T cell repertoires in COVID-19. Assay: immunoSEQ multiplex PCR; the TCRdb copy retains only in-frame clones and omits some. The sample contains 240,000 or so clones, approximately 78% of which appear only once. The sample was peripheral blood. The receptors derive from a young woman with acute or convalescent COVID-19.

The chain couples TRBV30 to TRBJ2-7; the match to TRBD2 covers 8 bases. The germline V gene has CDR1 GTSNPN and CDR2 SVGIG (reference sequence). The V segment lost 1 base and the J segment 7 bases; nucleotides outside the gene matches: 3. The CDR3 length is 12 residues. The CDR3 is CAWSALAGEQYF. The CDR3 DNA follows: TGTGCCTGGAGTGCGCTAGCGGGTGAGCAGTACTTC.

The genes are TRBV4-3 and TRBJ2-7; 9 nucleotides agree with TRBD1. The V gene end was trimmed by 0 bases and the J gene end by 5 bases; junction bases not matched to a gene: 8. Germline CDR1 reads LGHNA; CDR2 reads YSLEER. This CDR3 has 16 residues. CDR3 bases: TGCGCCAGCAGCCAAGAAACAGGGGGCCCCGGCCACGAGCAGTACTTC. Its translation is CASSQETGGPGHEQYF.

This chain uses TRBV27 with TRBJ1-2; D is unresolved. Per germline, CDR1 MNHEY and CDR2 SMNVEV (reference sequence). The CDR3 runs 13 residues. V lost 6 bases and J lost 2, with 10 bases in between. The CDR3 region has the DNA TGTGCCAGCAGCCTTACCGAGAACTATGGCTACACCTTC. Its translation is CASSLTENYGYTF.

For the CDR3, the DNA is TGTGCCAGCAGTGAACCGAACACCTGGGGCTACACCTTC. It specifies CASSEPNTWGYTF. The J gene is TRBJ1-2, the V gene TRBV25-1; D uncertain. Germline V lookup: CDR1 MGHDK, CDR2 SYGVNS. The CDR3 is 13 amino acids. V was trimmed by 2 bases and J by 8 bases, leaving 12 bases between them.

The chain carries TRBV11-1 and TRBJ2-3; 7 bases are a match to TRBD2. The CDR3 is made up of 17 amino acids. V lost 0 bases, J lost 4 bases, and 10 bases stayed unmatched. Germline CDR1 reads SGHAT; CDR2 reads FQDESV (reference sequence). The CDR3 sequence is CASSLAIGGRGADTQYF. The DNA of the CDR3 is TGTGCCAGCAGCTTAGCGATTGGCGGGAGAGGGGCAGATACGCAGTATTTT.

The chain combines TRBV7-2 with TRBJ2-3; 9 nucleotides align to TRBD2. V lost 6 bases, J lost 3 bases, and 16 bases stayed unmatched. Germline CDR1 reads SGHTA; CDR2 reads FQGNSA. This CDR3 contains 18 residues. The CDR3 loop reads CASRPPSFAGGRTDTQYF. The CDR3 DNA follows: TGTGCCAGCAGGCCCCCCAGTTTTGCGGGAGGGAGGACAGATACGCAGTATTTT.

The V gene is TRBV5-5, the J gene TRBJ1-1; D not resolved. Germline CDR1 and CDR2: SGHKS and YYEKEE (reference sequence). This CDR3 is 12 amino acids long. V was clipped by 4 bases and J by 0 bases, with 4 bases between them. CDR3 nucleotide sequence: TGTGCCAGCAGCGGCATGAACACTGAAGCTTTCTTT. Its translation is CASSGMNTEAFF.

This sequence joins TRBV4-1 and TRBJ2-2; 10 nucleotides align to TRBD1. Germline V lookup: CDR1 MGHRA, CDR2 YSYEKL. V shed 1 base, J shed 4 bases, and the junction held 3 bases outside the gene matches. The CDR3 is 16 residues long. This chain's CDR3 is CASSQGTGGRTGELFF. The DNA of the CDR3 is TGCGCCAGCAGCCAAGGGACAGGGGGACGCACCGGGGAGCTGTTTTTT.

The chain recombines TRBV10-3 with TRBJ2-5, with D maybe TRBD2 (5 bases). Germline assignment: CDR1 ENHRY and CDR2 SYGVKD. V gave up 2 bases and J gave up 3 bases, with 7 bases separating them. The CDR3 has 13 amino acids. CDR3 sequence reads: CAISEGLKETQYF. The CDR3 DNA follows: TGTGCCATCAGTGAGGGACTGAAAGAGACCCAGTACTTC.

The V call is TRBV27, the J call TRBJ1-5, with unresolved D. The germline V gene encodes CDR1 MNHEY and CDR2 SMNVEV (reference sequence). There are 13 residues in the CDR3. Trimming removed 3 bases at V and 4 bases at J, with 7 bases between. This CDR3 reads CASSFFVNQPQHF. The CDR3 DNA reads as TGTGCCAGCAGTTTTTTCGTAAATCAGCCCCAGCATTTT.

The chain links TRBV10-3 to TRBJ2-1; 13 nucleotides line up with TRBD2. The CDR3 spans 17 residues. Germline V lookup: CDR1 ENHRY, CDR2 SYGVKD. The junction had 1 base not matched to a gene; V was cut back by 0 bases and J by 2 bases. DNA of the CDR3: TGTGCCATCAGTGAGTCACTAGCGGGAGGGACCTACAATGAGCAGTTCTTC. This sequence encodes CAISESLAGGTYNEQFF.

The J gene is TRBJ2-2, the V gene TRBV2, with 10 bases lining up with TRBD2. Germline CDR1 reads SNHLY; CDR2 reads FYNNEI. CDR3 size: 14 residues. Trimming cost V 8 bases and J 6 bases; bases outside gene matches: 6. The CDR3 loop is CASQTSGTSGELFF. DNA of the CDR3: TGTGCCAGCCAAACTAGCGGGACCTCCGGGGAGCTGTTTTTT.

This chain links TRBV5-1 with TRBJ2-2, with D perhaps matching TRBD2 (6 bases). The germline V gene has CDR1 SGHRS and CDR2 YFSETQ. V was pared by 9 bases and J by 2 bases, with 14 bases between. The CDR3 has 14 residues. The CDR3 here is CATGWGGNTGELFF. Here the CDR3 DNA reads TGCGCCACCGGGTGGGGAGGCAACACCGGGGAGCTGTTTTTT.

The rearrangement uses TRBV19 and TRBJ1-1; no reliable D call. V shed 3 bases and J shed 2 bases, with 7 bases lying between them. CDR3 length: 13 amino acids. Per germline, CDR1 LNHDA and CDR2 SQIVND (reference sequence). The CDR3 sequence: CASSIVHNTEAFF. The CDR3 nucleotides read TGTGCCAGTAGTATTGTCCATAACACTGAAGCTTTCTTT.

This chain connects TRBV5-5 to TRBJ2-7, with D hard to call. There are 13 residues in the CDR3. Germline V gene lookup returns CDR1 SGHKS and CDR2 YYEKEE (reference sequence). Trimming removed 0 bases at V and 2 bases at J, with 6 bases between. The CDR3 DNA reads as TGTGCCAGCAGCTTGGGCCCTACCTACGAGCAGTACTTC. This sequence encodes CASSLGPTYEQYF.

The chain has TRBV19 and TRBJ2-4; 7 nucleotides align to TRBD2. CDR1 is LNHDA and CDR2 is SQIVND in the germline V gene (reference sequence). Trimming removed 4 bases from V and 3 bases from J; junction bases left unmatched: 6. This CDR3 has 15 residues. This CDR3 reads CASSRPGRVKNIQYF. The CDR3 DNA sequence: TGTGCCAGTAGTAGACCAGGGAGGGTCAAAAACATTCAGTACTTC.

This sequence joins TRBV20-1 and TRBJ1-2; D may be TRBD1 (5 bases). From germline, CDR1 is DFQATT and CDR2 SNEGSKA (reference sequence). V lost 7 bases to trimming and J lost 8 bases, with 14 bases between them. The CDR3 has 11 amino acids. CDR3 region: CSVVRAGGYTF. The CDR3 DNA follows: TGCAGTGTCGTCAGGGCCGGAGGCTACACCTTC.

This clone was detected only once. The chain combines TRBV9 with TRBJ1-1, with D possibly TRBD1 on 5 matching bases. V gave up 2 bases and J gave up 3 bases, with 11 bases separating them. Germline CDR1 is SGDLS and CDR2 is YYNGEE. The CDR3 contains 14 residues. CDR3 sequence (DNA): TGTGCCAGCAGCGTGCAGGGAAGGGACACTGAAGCTTTCTTT. This translates into CASSVQGRDTEAFF.

The chain carries TRBV5-8 and TRBJ2-5; D not resolved. The CDR3 has 14 residues. The germline V gene has CDR1 SGHTS and CDR2 YDEGEE. V was trimmed by 5 bases and J by 5 bases, leaving 16 bases between them. Here the CDR3 reads CASSHGVLQETQYF. In DNA, the CDR3 is TGTGCCAGCAGTCACGGAGTGCTTCAGGAGACCCAGTACTTC.

The chain employs TRBV15 and TRBJ2-3, with 8 nucleotides matching TRBD2. The germline V gene encodes CDR1 LNHNV and CDR2 YYDKDF (reference sequence). There are 17 residues in the CDR3. The ends lost 0 bases at V and 4 bases at J; junction bases unmatched: 9. The CDR3, as DNA: TGTGCCACCAGCAGAGATAGTCCAGCGGGAGTTGCAGATACGCAGTATTTT. Protein: CATSRDSPAGVADTQYF. Complete variable domain (other parts from reference TRBV15 and TRBJ2-3): DAMVIQNPRYQVTQFGKPVTLSCSQTLNHNVMYWYQQKSSQAPKLLFHYYDKDFNNEADTPDNFQSRRPNTSFCFLDIRSPGLGDTAMYLCATSRDSPAGVADTQYFGPGTRLTVL.

The DNA of the CDR3 is TGTGCCAGCAGCTTAGGGACTAGCGGGAGGGAAACCTACGAGCAGTACTTC. Protein product: CASSLGTSGRETYEQYF. The V gene is TRBV7-6, the J gene TRBJ2-7, with 15 bases fitting TRBD2. The V and J ends lost 1 base and 2 bases, in that order; junction bases with no gene match: 3. This CDR3 has 17 amino acids. Germline-derived CDR1 and CDR2 are SGHVS and FNYEAQ.

This chain links TRBV30 with TRBJ2-7, with a possible D match to TRBD1 (5 bases). V shed 1 base and J shed 4 bases, with 14 bases lying between them. The CDR3 runs to 14 residues. Germline V CDR1 and CDR2: GTSNPN, SVGIG (reference sequence). As DNA, the CDR3 is TGTGCCTGGAGTGGATGGGGCAGGGTTTACGAGCAGTACTTC. This codes for CAWSGWGRVYEQYF.